A single sample is the source of the 13 T cell receptor beta chains below, sequenced in a study of T cell changes during pregnancy in multiple sclerosis. Some clones are missing from TCRdb's copy, which holds only in-frame ones; the method was immunoSEQ multiplex PCR. The sample yields around 40,000 clones, roughly nine tenths seen once. The source material was CD8+ T cells from peripheral blood mononuclear cells, sampled in the third trimester of pregnancy. These receptors all stem from a female donor with multiple sclerosis, enrolled in a pregnancy study.

This chain uses TRBV30 with TRBJ2-5; the D gene is possibly TRBD1 (6 bases). V lost 1 base, J lost 3 bases, and 18 bases lay in between. CDR3 size: 16 residues. CDR1 and CDR2 (germline): GTSNPN, SVGIG (reference sequence). CDR3 amino acids: CAWSGYWTVDEETQYF. As DNA, the CDR3 is TGTGCCTGGAGTGGGTATTGGACAGTGGATGAAGAGACCCAGTACTTC. The full variable domain, completed using reference TRBV30 and TRBJ2-5, is SQTIHQWPATLVQPVGSPLSLECTVEGTSNPNLYWYRQAAGRGLQLLFYSVGIGQISSEVPQNLSASRPQDRQFILSSKKLLLSDSGFYLCAWSGYWTVDEETQYFGPGTRLLVL.

The chain has TRBV19 and TRBJ2-7; D gene ambiguous. Germline CDR1 and CDR2: LNHDA and SQIVND (reference sequence). V shed 3 bases and J shed 3 bases, with 12 bases lying between them. The CDR3 consists of 14 residues. The CDR3 reads CASSIFSGSYEQYF. In DNA, the CDR3 is TGTGCCAGTAGTATTTTTTCGGGTAGCTACGAGCAGTACTTC.

This sequence joins TRBV27 and TRBJ2-1, with 9 positions matching TRBD2. This CDR3 contains 15 residues. V lost 3 bases and J lost 6; bases outside the gene matches: 6. CDR1 and CDR2 (germline): MNHEY, SMNVEV (reference sequence). The CDR3 region is CASSFSSGSRNEQFF. CDR3 nucleotide sequence: TGTGCCAGCAGTTTTAGTAGCGGGAGCCGCAATGAGCAGTTCTTC.

The genes are TRBV2 and TRBJ2-3, with 9 bases fitting TRBD2. Trimming cost V 7 bases and J 6 bases; bases outside gene matches: 8. CDR3 size: 14 residues. Germline lookup yields CDR1 SNHLY and CDR2 FYNNEI. The CDR3 DNA reads as TGTGCCAGCACGGTTGGCGGGAGGGCGGATACGCAGTATTTT. Translation gives CASTVGGRADTQYF.

This chain uses TRBV28 with TRBJ2-2; 8 bases are shared with TRBD2. V dropped 5 bases and J dropped 5; count of bases not matched to a gene: 7. The CDR3 totals 15 residues. Germline-derived CDR1 and CDR2 are MDHEN and SYDVKM. The CDR3 DNA sequence: TGTGCCAGCAGTCCCGGGACTAGTCGTACCGGGGAGCTGTTTTTT. It codes for CASSPGTSRTGELFF.

This sequence joins TRBV13 and TRBJ1-2, with TRBD1 matching 7 bases. Trimming cost V 8 bases and J 5 bases; bases outside gene matches: 14. Germline CDR1 and CDR2: PRHDT and FYEKMQ (reference sequence). The CDR3 has 15 residues. CDR3 sequence reads: CASPRLLETGYGYTF. The CDR3 DNA follows: TGTGCCAGCCCTCGGCTGCTAGAGACAGGGTATGGCTACACCTTC.

The chain is built from TRBV15 and TRBJ2-7; unclear D gene. Germline CDR1 and CDR2: LNHNV and YYDKDF (reference sequence). This CDR3 has 14 residues. V was shortened by 0 bases and J by 0 bases, with 6 bases between the two germline ends. CDR3 DNA sequence: TGTGCCACCAGCAGAGAGGCGGACTCCTACGAGCAGTACTTC. It yields the protein CATSREADSYEQYF.

Worth noting for this clone: The junction departs from the called germline gene at one end, perhaps through a read error. V usage is TRBV9 and J usage is TRBJ2-1; 11 nucleotides align to TRBD2. There are 15 residues in the CDR3. The germline CDR1 and CDR2 sequences are SGDLS and YYNGEE. In nucleotides, the CDR3 is TGTGCCGGCAGCGCTCTACTAGCGGGAGTAAATGAGCAGTTCTTC. This translates into CAGSALLAGVNEQFF.

This clone was counted a few times. The chain's CDR3 is CASRASSGRGGYEQYF. For the CDR3, the DNA is TGCGCCAGCAGGGCATCCTCGGGGAGGGGGGGCTACGAGCAGTACTTC. The chain carries TRBV10-1 and TRBJ2-7; D perhaps matches TRBD2 (7 bases). Per germline, CDR1 WNHNN and CDR2 SYGVQD (reference sequence). The CDR3 has 16 residues. Trimming took 6 bases from V and 3 from J, leaving 21 bases between them.

The chain links TRBV4-2 to TRBJ2-7; D call uncertain. The CDR3 length is 14 residues. Germline V gene data show CDR1 as LGHNA and CDR2 as YNFKEQ. Trimming removed 1 base from V and 8 bases from J, with 15 bases in between. CDR3 loop: CASSQASSRSQQYF. The CDR3 DNA reads TGTGCCAGCAGCCAAGCTTCTAGTCGGTCGCAGCAGTACTTC.

V is TRBV5-5 and J is TRBJ2-1; D perhaps matches TRBD2 (6 bases). The CDR3 length is 19 residues. Germline loops: CDR1 SGHKS, CDR2 YYEKEE (reference sequence). V was trimmed by 2 bases and J by 3 bases, leaving 24 bases between them. The CDR3 region has the DNA TGTGCCAGCAGCTTTTCCCGGGACTCCGTACCGACGAACTACAATGAGCAGTTCTTC. This codes for CASSFSRDSVPTNYNEQFF.

The J gene is TRBJ1-4, the V gene TRBV10-3; D not resolved. Germline V gives CDR1 ENHRY, CDR2 SYGVKD. V was clipped by 2 bases and J by 5 bases, with 15 bases between them. The CDR3 has 16 amino acids. The CDR3 region is CAISERQLELNEKLFF. The CDR3 region has the DNA TGTGCCATCAGTGAGAGGCAGTTGGAACTAAATGAAAAACTGTTTTTT.

The rearrangement uses TRBV7-9 and TRBJ2-1; 9 nucleotides match TRBD1. Losses at the gene ends were 4 bases for V and 9 bases for J; bases not matched to a gene: 16. CDR1 is SEHNR, CDR2 FQNEAQ, per germline (reference sequence). This CDR3 comprises 17 residues. In nucleotides, the CDR3 is TGTGCCAGCAGCTACCCCACCCCGGGACAGGGTATGGGTGAGCAGTTCTTC. Encoded protein: CASSYPTPGQGMGEQFF.